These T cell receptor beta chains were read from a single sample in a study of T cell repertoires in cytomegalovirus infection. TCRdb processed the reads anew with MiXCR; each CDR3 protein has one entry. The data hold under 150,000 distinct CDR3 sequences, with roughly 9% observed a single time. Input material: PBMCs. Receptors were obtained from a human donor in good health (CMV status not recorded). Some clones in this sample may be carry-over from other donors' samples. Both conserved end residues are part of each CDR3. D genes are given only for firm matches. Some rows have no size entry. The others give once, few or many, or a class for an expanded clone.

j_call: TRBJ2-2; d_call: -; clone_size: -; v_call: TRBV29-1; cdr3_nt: TGCAGCGTTGAAGGGGTCAGGGGCGAATTAGAGAACACCGGGGAGCTGTTTTTT; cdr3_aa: CSVEGVRGELENTGELFF
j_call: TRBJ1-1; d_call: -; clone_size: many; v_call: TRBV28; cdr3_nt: TGTGCCAGCAGTTTACGCGACAGTTGGGACACTGAAGCTTTCTTT; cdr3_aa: CASSLRDSWDTEAFF
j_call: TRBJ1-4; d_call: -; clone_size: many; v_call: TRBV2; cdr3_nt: TGTGCCAGCACCCCGACAGGCGATGATGAAAAACTGTTTTTT; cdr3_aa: CASTPTGDDEKLFF
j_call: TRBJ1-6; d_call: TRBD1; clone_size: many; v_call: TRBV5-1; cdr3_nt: TGCGCCAGCAGCCGTACAGGGGACGATTCACCCCTCCACTTT; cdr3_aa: CASSRTGDDSPLHF
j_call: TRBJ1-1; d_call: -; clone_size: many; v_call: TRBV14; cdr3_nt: TGTGCCAGCAGCCATCTTGGCGGCTTGCTCACTGAAGCTTTCTTT; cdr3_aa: CASSHLGGLLTEAFF
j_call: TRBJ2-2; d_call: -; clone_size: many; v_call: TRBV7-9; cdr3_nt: TGTGCCAGCAGCTTACAAGGGCTGTCCGGGGAGCTGTTTTTT; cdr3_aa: CASSLQGLSGELFF
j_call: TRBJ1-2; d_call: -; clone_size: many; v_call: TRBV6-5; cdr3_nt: TGTGCCAGCAGCCCAAGGCGGGACTATGGCTACACCTTC; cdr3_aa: CASSPRRDYGYTF
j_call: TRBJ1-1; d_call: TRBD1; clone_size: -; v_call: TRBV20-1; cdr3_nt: TGCAGTGCTAGCACCACAGGGGCCAACACTGAAGCTTTCTTT; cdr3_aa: CSASTTGANTEAFF
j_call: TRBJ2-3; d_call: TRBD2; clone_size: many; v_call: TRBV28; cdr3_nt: TGTGCCAGCAGTTCCCGGCTAGCGGGGGGGGATACGCAGTATTTT; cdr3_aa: CASSSRLAGGDTQYF
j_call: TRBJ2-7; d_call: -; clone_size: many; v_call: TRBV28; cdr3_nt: TGTGCCAGCAGTTCCCTACCTTGGACTAGTGCGGGGGCGCAGTACTTC; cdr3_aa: CASSSLPWTSAGAQYF
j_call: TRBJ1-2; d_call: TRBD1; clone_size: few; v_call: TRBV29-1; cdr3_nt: TGCAGCGTCGGGACAGTTCGAGGCTACACCTTC; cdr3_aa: CSVGTVRGYTF
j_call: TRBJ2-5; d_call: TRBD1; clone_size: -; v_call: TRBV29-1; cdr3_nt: TGCAGCGTTGATGTCGGCAGGGGGTTGGAGACCCAGTACTTC; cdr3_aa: CSVDVGRGLETQYF
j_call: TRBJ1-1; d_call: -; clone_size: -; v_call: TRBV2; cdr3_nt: TGTGCCAGCAGTGAAGATAGGGCTCGGATGAACACTGAAGCTTTCTTT; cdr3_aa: CASSEDRARMNTEAFF
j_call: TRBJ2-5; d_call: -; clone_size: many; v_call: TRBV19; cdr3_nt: TGTGCCAGTAGCCCCGGGTGGGGAGAGACCCAGTACTTC; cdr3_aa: CASSPGWGETQYF
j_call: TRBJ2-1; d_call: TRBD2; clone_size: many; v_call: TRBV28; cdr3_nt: TGTGCCAGCAGTTTATTCGGGACTAGCGGGGGCCGCAATGAGCAGTTCTTC; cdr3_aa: CASSLFGTSGGRNEQFF
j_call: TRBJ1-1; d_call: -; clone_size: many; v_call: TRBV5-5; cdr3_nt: TGTGCCAGCAGGAAGGAGCGGACGAACACTGAAGCTTTCTTT; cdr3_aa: CASRKERTNTEAFF
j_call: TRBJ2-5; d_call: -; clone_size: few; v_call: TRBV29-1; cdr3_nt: TGCAGCGTTGAAGCCGGAATTTCGGAAAAGAAAACCCAGTACTTC; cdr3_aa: CSVEAGISEKKTQYF
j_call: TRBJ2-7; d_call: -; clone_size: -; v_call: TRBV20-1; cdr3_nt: TGCAGTGCTCCCGGGGACCATCCCTACGAGCAGTACTTC; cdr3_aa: CSAPGDHPYEQYF
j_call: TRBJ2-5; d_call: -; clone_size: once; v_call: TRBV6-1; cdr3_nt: TGTGCCAGCAGTGAAGCGACGCGTTATGAGACCCAGTACTTC; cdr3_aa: CASSEATRYETQYF
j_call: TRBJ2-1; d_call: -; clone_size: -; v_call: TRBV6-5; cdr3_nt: TGTGCCAGCAGTTACTCGATAGGGAGTGGTGATGAGCAGTTCTTC; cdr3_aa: CASSYSIGSGDEQFF
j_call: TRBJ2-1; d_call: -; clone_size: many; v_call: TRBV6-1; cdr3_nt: TGTGCCAGCGGGCCCATTGACAATGAGCAGTTCTTC; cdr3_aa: CASGPIDNEQFF
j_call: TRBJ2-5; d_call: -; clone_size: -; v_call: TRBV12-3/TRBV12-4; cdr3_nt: TGTGCCAGCAGTTTCGGGCAACGGGAGACCCAGTACTTC; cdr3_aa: CASSFGQRETQYF
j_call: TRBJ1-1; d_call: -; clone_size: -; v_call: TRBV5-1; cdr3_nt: TGCGCCAGCAGCTTGGACGGGGGGAACACTGAAGCTTTCTTT; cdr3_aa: CASSLDGGNTEAFF
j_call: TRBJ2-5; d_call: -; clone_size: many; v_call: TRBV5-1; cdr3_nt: TGCGCCAGCAGGCTGGGGCTGCCGGAGAGAGAGACCCAGTACTTC; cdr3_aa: CASRLGLPERETQYF
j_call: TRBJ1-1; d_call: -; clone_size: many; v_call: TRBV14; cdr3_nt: TGTGCCAGCAGCCCCGAGAGACCTTTGAGAACCACTGAAGCTTTCTTT; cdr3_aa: CASSPERPLRTTEAFF
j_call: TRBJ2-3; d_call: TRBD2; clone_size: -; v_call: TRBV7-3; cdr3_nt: TGTGCCAGCAGCTACGGGACTAGCGGGGGTGCAGATACGCAGTATTTT; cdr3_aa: CASSYGTSGGADTQYF
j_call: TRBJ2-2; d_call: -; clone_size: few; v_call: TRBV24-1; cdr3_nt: TGTGCCACCGGGCAGGGCAGCACCGGGGAGCTGTTTTTT; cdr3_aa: CATGQGSTGELFF
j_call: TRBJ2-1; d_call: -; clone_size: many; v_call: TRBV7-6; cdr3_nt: TGTGCCAGCAGCTTTATACTAGGCAACGAGCAGTTCTTC; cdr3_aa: CASSFILGNEQFF
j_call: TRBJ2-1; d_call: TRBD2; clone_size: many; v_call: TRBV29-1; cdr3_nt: TGCACTACGGCTAGCGGGGCAACTGAGCAGTTCTTC; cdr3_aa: CTTASGATEQFF
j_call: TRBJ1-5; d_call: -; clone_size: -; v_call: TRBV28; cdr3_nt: TGTGCCAGCAGTTTGCCCCAGGCCAGACGTCGGAATCAGCCCCAGCATTTT; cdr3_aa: CASSLPQARRRNQPQHF
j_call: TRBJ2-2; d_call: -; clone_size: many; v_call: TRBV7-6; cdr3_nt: TGTGCCAGCAGCTTAAGGATCACCGGGGAGCTGTTTTTT; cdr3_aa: CASSLRITGELFF
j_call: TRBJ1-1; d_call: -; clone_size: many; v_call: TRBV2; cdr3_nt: TGTGCCAGCGCAAATGGAGTTTCTAGGACTGAAGCTTTCTTT; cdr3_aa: CASANGVSRTEAFF
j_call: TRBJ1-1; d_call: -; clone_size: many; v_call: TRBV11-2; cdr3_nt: TGTGCCAGCGCCTCGGGCCTGTTTACCACTGAAGCTTTCTTT; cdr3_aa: CASASGLFTTEAFF
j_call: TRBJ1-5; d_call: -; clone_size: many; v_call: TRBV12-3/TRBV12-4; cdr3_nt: TGTGCCAGCAGTTTGGGAGGAGGCAATCAGCCCCAGCATTTT; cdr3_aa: CASSLGGGNQPQHF
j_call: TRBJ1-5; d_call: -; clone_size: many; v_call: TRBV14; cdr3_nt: TGTGCCAGCAGCCCCGCATGGACGCCCTATAGCAATCAGCCCCAGCATTTT; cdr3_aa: CASSPAWTPYSNQPQHF
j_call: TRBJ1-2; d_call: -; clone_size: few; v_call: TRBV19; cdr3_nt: TGTGCCAGTATCCCGTCACCTGGGCCTTATGGCTACACCTTC; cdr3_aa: CASIPSPGPYGYTF
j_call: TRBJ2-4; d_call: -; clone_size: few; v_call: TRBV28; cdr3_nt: TGTGCCAGCAGTACGAATCAGGGATACATTCAGTACTTC; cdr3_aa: CASSTNQGYIQYF
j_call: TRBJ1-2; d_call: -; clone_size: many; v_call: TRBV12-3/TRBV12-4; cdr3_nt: TGTGCCAGCAGTCCCCTAGGGACAACTAACTATGGCTACACCTTC; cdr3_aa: CASSPLGTTNYGYTF
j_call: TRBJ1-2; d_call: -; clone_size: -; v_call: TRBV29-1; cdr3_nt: TGCAGCGTGGCAGGGGAGGGTGGCTACACCTTC; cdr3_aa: CSVAGEGGYTF
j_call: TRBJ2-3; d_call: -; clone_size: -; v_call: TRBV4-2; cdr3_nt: TGTGCCAGCAGCGTCCCCGGGACCAGCGCCACATACGGGGCTTTT; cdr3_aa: CASSVPGTSATYGAF
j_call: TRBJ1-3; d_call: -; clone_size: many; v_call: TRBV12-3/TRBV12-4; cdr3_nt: TGTGCCAGCAGATCCACAGGGCCCGGAAACACCATATATTTT; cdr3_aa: CASRSTGPGNTIYF
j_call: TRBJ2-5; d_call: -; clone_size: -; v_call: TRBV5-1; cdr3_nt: TGCGCCAGCAGCTTGACGGCAGGGAGGGAGACCCAGTACTTC; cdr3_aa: CASSLTAGRETQYF
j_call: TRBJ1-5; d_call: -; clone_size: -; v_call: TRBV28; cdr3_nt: TGTGCCAGCAGACAGGCATATAGCAATCAGCCCCAGCATTTT; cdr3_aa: CASRQAYSNQPQHF
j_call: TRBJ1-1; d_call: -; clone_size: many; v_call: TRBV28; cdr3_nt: TGTGCCAGCGGTCAGACAGACAGGAGCCCAATGAACACTGAAGCTTTCTTT; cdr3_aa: CASGQTDRSPMNTEAFF
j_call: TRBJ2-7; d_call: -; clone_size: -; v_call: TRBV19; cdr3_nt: TGTGCCAGCGGGGACTTCTACGAGCAGTACTTC; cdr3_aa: CASGDFYEQYF
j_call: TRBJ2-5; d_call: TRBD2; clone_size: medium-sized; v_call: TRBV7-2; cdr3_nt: TGTGCCAGCAGCTTAGTGCGGGGGGACCAAGAGACCCAGTACTTC; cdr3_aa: CASSLVRGDQETQYF
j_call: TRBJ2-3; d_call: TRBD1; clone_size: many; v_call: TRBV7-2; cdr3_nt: TGTGCCAGCAGCTTAATAGGACAGGGGGCCGGAGATACGCAGTATTTT; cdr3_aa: CASSLIGQGAGDTQYF
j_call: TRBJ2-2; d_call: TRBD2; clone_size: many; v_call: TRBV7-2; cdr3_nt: TGTGCCAGCAGCTTAGTCGGGGGGGCTAGGGAGCTGTTTTTT; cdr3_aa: CASSLVGGARELFF
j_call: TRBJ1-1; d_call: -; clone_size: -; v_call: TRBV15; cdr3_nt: TGTGCCACCAGCAGGGACCGGGGAAAAGGCTCCGAAGCTTTCTTT; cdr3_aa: CATSRDRGKGSEAFF
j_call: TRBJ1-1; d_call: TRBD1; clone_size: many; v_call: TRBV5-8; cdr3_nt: TGTGCCAGCGTATCTCAGGGGGCGGTGGCTGAAGCTTTCTTT; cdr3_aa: CASVSQGAVAEAFF
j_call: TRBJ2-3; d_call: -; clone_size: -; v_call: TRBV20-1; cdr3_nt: TGCAGAGCCTCCCCCGATCCGACAGATACGCAGTATTTT; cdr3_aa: CRASPDPTDTQYF
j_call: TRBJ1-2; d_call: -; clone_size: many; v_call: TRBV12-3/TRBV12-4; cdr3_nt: TGTGCCAGCAGAGCCACAGGCCGCAACTATGGCTACACCTTC; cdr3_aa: CASRATGRNYGYTF
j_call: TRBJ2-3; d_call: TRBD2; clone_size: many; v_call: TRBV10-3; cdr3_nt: TGTGCCATCTCCTCGGGGGGGCCGACAGATACGCAGTATTTT; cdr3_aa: CAISSGGPTDTQYF
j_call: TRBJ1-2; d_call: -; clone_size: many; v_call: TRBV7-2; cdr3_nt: TGTGCCAGCAGCTTATTAAGGATTAACTATGGCTACACCTTC; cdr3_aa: CASSLLRINYGYTF
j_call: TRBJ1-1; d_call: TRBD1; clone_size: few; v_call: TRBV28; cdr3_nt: TGTGCCAGCTGCGAGGACAGGGGACGCTTTAGGGCTGAAGCTTTCTTT; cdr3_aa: CASCEDRGRFRAEAFF
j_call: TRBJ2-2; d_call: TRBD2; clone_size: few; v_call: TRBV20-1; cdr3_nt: TGCAGTGCTAGACCTAGCGGGAGCGGGGAGCTGTTTTTT; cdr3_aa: CSARPSGSGELFF
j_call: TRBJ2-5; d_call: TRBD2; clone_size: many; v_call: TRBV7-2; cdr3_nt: TGTGCCAGCAGCAGGGACTATCAACAAGAGACCCAGTACTTC; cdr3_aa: CASSRDYQQETQYF
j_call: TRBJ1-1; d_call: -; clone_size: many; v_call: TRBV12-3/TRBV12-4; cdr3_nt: TGTGCCAGCAGTCGGGCCAGGACTAAGGCTGAAGCTTTCTTT; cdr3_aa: CASSRARTKAEAFF